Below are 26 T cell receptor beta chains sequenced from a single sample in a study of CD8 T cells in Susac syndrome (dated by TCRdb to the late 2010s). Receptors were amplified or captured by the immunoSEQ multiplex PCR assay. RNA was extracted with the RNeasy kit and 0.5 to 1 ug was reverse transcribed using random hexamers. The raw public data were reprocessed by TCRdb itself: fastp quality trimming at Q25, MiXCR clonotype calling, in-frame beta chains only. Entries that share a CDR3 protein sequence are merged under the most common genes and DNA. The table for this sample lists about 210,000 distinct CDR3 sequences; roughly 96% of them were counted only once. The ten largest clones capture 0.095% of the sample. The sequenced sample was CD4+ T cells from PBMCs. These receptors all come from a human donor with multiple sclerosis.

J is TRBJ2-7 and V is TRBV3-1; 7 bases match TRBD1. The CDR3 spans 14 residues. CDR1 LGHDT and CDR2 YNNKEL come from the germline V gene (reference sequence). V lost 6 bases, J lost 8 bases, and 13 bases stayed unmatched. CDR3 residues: CASRLGTAGIKQYF. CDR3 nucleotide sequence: TGTGCCAGCAGGCTTGGGACAGCCGGGATTAAGCAGTACTTC.

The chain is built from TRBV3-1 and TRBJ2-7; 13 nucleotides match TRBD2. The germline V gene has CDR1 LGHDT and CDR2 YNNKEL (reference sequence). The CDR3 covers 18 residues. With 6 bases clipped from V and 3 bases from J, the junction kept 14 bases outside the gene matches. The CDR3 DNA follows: TGTGCCAGCAGTCATCTTTGGACTAGCGGGAGTTCGGGCTACGAGCAGTACTTC. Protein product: CASSHLWTSGSSGYEQYF.

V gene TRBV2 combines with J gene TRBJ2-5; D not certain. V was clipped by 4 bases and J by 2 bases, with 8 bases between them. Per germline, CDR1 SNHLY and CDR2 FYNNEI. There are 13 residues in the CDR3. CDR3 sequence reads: CASSVQLQETQYF. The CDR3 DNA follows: TGTGCCAGCAGTGTTCAGCTACAAGAGACCCAGTACTTC.

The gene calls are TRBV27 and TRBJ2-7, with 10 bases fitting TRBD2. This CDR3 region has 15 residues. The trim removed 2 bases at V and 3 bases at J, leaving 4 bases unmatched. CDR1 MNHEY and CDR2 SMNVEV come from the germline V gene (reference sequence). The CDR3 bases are TGTGCCAGCAGTTTACTAGCGGGAGTAATCTACGAGCAGTACTTC. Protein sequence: CASSLLAGVIYEQYF.

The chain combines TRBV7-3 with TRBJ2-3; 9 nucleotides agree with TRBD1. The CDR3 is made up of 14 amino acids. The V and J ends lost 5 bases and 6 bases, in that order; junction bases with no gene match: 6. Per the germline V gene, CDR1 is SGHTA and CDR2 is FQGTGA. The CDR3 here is CASSVDRGADTQYF. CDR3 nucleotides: TGTGCCAGCAGCGTAGACAGGGGGGCCGATACGCAGTATTTT.

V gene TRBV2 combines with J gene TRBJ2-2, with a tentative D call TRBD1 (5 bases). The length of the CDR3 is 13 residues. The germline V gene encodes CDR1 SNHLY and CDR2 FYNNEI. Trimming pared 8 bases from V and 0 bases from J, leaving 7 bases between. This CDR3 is CASPQANTGELFF. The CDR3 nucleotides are TGTGCCAGCCCACAGGCGAACACCGGGGAGCTGTTTTTT.

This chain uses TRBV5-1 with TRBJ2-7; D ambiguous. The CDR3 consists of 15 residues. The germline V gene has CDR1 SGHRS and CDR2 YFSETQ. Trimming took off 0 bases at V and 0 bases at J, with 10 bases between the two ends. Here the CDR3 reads CASSLDGQVSYEQYF. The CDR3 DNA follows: TGCGCCAGCAGCTTGGATGGGCAGGTCTCCTACGAGCAGTACTTC.

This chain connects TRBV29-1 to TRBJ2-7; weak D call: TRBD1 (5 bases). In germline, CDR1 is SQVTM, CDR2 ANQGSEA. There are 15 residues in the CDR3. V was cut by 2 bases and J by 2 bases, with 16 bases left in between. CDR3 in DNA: TGCAGCGTTGAATGGCAGGGTGGGGCCCCCTACGAGCAGTACTTC. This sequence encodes CSVEWQGGAPYEQYF.

The CDR3 region has the DNA TGCAGCGTTGCGTCCCGTCTAGCGGCCTACGAGCAGTACTTC. This gives the protein CSVASRLAAYEQYF. This chain joins TRBV29-1 and TRBJ2-7; 7 nucleotides agree with TRBD2. The CDR3 is 14 amino acids. Germline assignment: CDR1 SQVTM and CDR2 ANQGSEA. V trimming: 4 bases; J trimming: 2 bases; junction bases outside the gene matches: 8.

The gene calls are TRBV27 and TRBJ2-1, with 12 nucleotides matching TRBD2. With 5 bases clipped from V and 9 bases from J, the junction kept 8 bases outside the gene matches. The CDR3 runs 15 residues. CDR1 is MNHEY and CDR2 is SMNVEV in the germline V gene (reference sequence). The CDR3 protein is CASSLGLAGQTEQFF. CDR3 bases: TGTGCCAGCAGTCTTGGACTAGCGGGACAAACTGAGCAGTTCTTC.

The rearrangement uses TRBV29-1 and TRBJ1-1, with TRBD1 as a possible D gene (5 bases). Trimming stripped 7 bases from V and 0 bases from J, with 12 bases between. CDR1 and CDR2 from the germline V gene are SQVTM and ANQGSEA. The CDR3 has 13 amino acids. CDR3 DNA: TGCAGCGGGGCCGGGACGGTGAACACTGAAGCTTTCTTT. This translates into CSGAGTVNTEAFF.

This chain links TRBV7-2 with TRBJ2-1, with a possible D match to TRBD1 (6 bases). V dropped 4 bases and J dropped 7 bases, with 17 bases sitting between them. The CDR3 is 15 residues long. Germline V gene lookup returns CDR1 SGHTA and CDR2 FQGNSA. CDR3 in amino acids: CASSSTGSRWNEQFF. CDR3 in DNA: TGTGCCAGCAGCTCTACAGGGTCCCGATGGAATGAGCAGTTCTTC.

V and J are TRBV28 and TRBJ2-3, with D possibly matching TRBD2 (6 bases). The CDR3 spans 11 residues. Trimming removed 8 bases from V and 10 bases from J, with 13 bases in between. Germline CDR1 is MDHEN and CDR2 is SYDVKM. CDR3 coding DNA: TGTGCCAGCCGTTCTAGCGTTTCGCAGTATTTT. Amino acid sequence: CASRSSVSQYF.

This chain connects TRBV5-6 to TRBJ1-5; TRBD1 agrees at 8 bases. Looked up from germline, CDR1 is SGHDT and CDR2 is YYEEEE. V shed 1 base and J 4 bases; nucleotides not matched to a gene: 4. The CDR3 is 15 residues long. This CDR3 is CASSLYGTGNQPQHF. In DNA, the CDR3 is TGTGCCAGCAGCTTGTATGGGACAGGTAATCAGCCCCAGCATTTT.

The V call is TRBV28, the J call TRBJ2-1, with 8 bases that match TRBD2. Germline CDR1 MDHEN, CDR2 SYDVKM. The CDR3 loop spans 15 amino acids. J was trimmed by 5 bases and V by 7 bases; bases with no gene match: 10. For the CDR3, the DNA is TGTGCCAGCAAGTTGGAGACTAGCGCCAACAATGAGCAGTTCTTC. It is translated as CASKLETSANNEQFF.

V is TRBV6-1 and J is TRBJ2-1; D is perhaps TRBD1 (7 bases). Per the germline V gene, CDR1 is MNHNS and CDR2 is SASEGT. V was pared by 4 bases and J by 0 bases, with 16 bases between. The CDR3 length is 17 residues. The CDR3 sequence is CASSAQRRGPSYNEQFF. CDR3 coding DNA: TGTGCCAGCAGTGCCCAGAGGAGGGGGCCCTCCTACAATGAGCAGTTCTTC.

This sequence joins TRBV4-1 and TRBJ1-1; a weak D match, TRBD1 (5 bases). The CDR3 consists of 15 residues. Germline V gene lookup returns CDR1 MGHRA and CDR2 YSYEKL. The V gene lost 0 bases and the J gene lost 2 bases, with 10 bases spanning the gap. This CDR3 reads CASSQERDVNTEAFF. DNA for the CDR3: TGCGCCAGCAGCCAAGAGCGGGACGTAAACACTGAAGCTTTCTTT.

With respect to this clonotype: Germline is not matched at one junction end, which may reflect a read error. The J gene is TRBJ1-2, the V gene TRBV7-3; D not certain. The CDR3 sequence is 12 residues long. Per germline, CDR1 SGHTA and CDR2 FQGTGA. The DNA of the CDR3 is TGTGCCAGCAGCTCCGTGCCAGGCGGACGGCACTTC. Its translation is CASSSVPGGRHF.

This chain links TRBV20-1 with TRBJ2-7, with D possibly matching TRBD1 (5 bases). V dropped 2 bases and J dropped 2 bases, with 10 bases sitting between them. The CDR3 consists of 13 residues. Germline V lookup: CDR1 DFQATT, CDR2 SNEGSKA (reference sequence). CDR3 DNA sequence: TGCAGTGCTAGAAGGGGCTTAACCTACGAGCAGTACTTC. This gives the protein CSARRGLTYEQYF.

CDR3 coding DNA: TGTGCCAGCAGCCAAGACAGTCAGGGCGAGGGGCCCCAGCATTTT. Translation gives CASSQDSQGEGPQHF. This sequence joins TRBV4-2 and TRBJ1-5; TRBD1 might be the D (5 bases). There are 15 residues in the CDR3. The germline V gene has CDR1 LGHNA and CDR2 YNFKEQ. V was clipped by 0 bases and J by 9 bases, with 15 bases between them.

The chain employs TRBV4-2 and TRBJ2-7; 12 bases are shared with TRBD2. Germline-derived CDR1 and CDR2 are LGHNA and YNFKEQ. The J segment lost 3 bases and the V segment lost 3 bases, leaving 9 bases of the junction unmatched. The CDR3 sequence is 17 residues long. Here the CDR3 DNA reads TGTGCCAGCAGCCAGCCGACTAGCGGGAGAAGGGACTACGAGCAGTACTTC. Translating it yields CASSQPTSGRRDYEQYF.

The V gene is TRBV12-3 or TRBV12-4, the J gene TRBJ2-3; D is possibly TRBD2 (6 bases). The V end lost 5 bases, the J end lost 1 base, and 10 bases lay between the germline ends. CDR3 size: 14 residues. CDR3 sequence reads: CASSPSARTDTQYF. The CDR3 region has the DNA TGTGCCAGCAGTCCTAGCGCGCGCACAGATACGCAGTATTTT.

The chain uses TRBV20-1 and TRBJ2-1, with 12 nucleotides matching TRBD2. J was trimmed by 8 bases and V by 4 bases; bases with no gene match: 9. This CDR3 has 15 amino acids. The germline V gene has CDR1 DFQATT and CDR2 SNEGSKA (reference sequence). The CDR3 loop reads CSATQTSGRRHEQFF. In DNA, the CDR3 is TGCAGTGCTACCCAGACTAGCGGGAGACGTCATGAGCAGTTCTTC.

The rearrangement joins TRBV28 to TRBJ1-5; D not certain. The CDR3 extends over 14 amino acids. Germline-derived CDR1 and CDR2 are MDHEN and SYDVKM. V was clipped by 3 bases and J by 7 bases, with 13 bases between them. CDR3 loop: CASSFWPGSQPQHF. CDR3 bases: TGTGCCAGCAGTTTTTGGCCGGGTTCGCAGCCCCAGCATTTT.

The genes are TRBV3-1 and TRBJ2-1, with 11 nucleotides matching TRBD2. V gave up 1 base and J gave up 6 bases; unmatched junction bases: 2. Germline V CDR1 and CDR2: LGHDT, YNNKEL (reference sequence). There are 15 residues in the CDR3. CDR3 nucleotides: TGTGCCAGCAGCCAAGTTCTAGCGGGGGGCAATGAGCAGTTCTTC. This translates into CASSQVLAGGNEQFF.

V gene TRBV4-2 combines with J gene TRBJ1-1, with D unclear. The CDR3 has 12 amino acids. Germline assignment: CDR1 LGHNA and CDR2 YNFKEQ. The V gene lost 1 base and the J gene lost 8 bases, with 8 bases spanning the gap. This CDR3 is CASSQAMHEAFF. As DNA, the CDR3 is TGTGCCAGCAGCCAAGCAATGCACGAAGCTTTCTTT.